Shown below are 23 T cell receptor beta chains from a single sample sequenced in a study of OX40 agonist ivuxolimab in advanced cancers. TCRdb's copy holds only in-frame clones and misses some; the assay was immunoSEQ multiplex PCR. The table includes more than 45,000 clones, 85% detected once. The material was CD4+ or CD8+ T cells sorted from blood, obtained in a trial of the OX40 agonist ivuxolimab. The receptors derive from an adult with an advanced solid tumor such as melanoma, head and neck, liver or kidney cancer.

V usage is TRBV4-1 and J usage is TRBJ2-7; the match to TRBD1 covers 11 bases. Germline values: CDR1 MGHRA, CDR2 YSYEKL. Trimming took 0 bases from V and 1 from J; bases not matched to a gene: 8. The CDR3 is made up of 18 amino acids. The CDR3 sequence: CASSQESPDRGLSYEQYF. CDR3 nucleotide sequence: TGCGCCAGCAGCCAAGAAAGTCCGGACAGGGGGCTTTCCTACGAGCAGTACTTC.

The table lists this clone with a count of one. The V gene is TRBV28, the J gene TRBJ2-2, with D maybe TRBD1 (6 bases). The ends were cut back, 4 bases at V and 7 bases at J, with 19 bases in the middle. Germline CDR1 reads MDHEN; CDR2 reads SYDVKM. The CDR3 is 16 amino acids. CDR3 DNA sequence: TGTGCCAGCAGTTACCCCCGAACCAGGGGTTTCGGGGAGCTGTTTTTT. This encodes CASSYPRTRGFGELFF.

This clone was observed once. This sequence joins TRBV7-9 and TRBJ2-1; D tentatively fits TRBD1 or TRBD2 (6 bases each). The V end lost 1 base, the J end lost 7 bases, and 14 bases lay between the germline ends. The V gene's germline CDR1 is SEHNR and CDR2 FQNEAQ (reference sequence). This CDR3 region has 15 residues. The CDR3 protein is CASSLGEVGGNEQFF. CDR3 DNA: TGTGCCAGCAGCTTAGGGGAAGTAGGGGGGAATGAGCAGTTCTTC. Full variable domain (outside the CDR3, taken from reference TRBV7-9 and TRBJ2-1): DTGVSQNPRHKITKRGQNVTFRCDPISEHNRLYWYRQTLGQGPEFLTYFQNEAQLEKSRLLSDRFSAERPKGSFSTLEIQRTEQGDSAMYLCASSLGEVGGNEQFFGPGTRLTVL.

J is TRBJ2-7 and V is TRBV7-2; 10 bases line up with TRBD2. With 2 bases clipped from V and 2 bases from J, the junction kept 3 bases outside the gene matches. The CDR3 has 15 amino acids. Per the germline V gene, CDR1 is SGHTA and CDR2 is FQGNSA. CDR3 nucleotide sequence: TGTGCCAGCAGCTTATACAGCGGGAGGGCCTACGAGCAGTACTTC. Translating gives CASSLYSGRAYEQYF.

In this sample, this clone turned up once. The same CDR3 is also encoded by other DNA sequences in this sample. V is TRBV6-5 and J is TRBJ2-3; 12 nucleotides match TRBD2. V trimming: 4 bases; J trimming: 4 bases; junction bases outside the gene matches: 6. The germline gives CDR1 MNHEY, CDR2 SVGAGI. The CDR3 sequence is 16 residues long. The CDR3 DNA sequence: TGTGCCAGCAGTTCCAGACTAGCGGGAGACGCAGATACGCAGTATTTT. It codes for CASSSRLAGDADTQYF.

The rearrangement links TRBV19 to TRBJ2-5, with 11 positions matching TRBD2. The CDR3 spans 17 residues. V gave up 9 bases and J gave up 0 bases; unmatched junction bases: 12. Germline CDR1 and CDR2: LNHDA and SQIVND (reference sequence). Written as DNA, the CDR3 is TGTGCCAGGTCCACTAGCGGGGGTTGCAAGGACCAAGAGACCCAGTACTTC. Its protein product is CARSTSGGCKDQETQYF.

The J gene is TRBJ2-3, the V gene TRBV10-3; 9 nucleotides line up with TRBD2. The V segment lost 6 bases and the J segment 1 base; nucleotides outside the gene matches: 5. Germline-derived CDR1 and CDR2 are ENHRY and SYGVKD. CDR3 length: 15 residues. In DNA form, the CDR3 reads TGTGCCATCAGAGATCGGACTAGCGGCACAGATACGCAGTATTTT. Amino acids: CAIRDRTSGTDTQYF.

This rearrangement joins TRBV18 to TRBJ2-1; 8 bases agree with TRBD2. There are 21 residues in the CDR3. Unmatched junction bases numbered 21, after V lost 2 bases and J lost 3 bases. In germline, CDR1 is KGHSH, CDR2 LQKENI. The CDR3 is CASSPSRPRGGIGKSYNEQFF. CDR3 nucleotide sequence: TGTGCCAGCTCACCATCTCGGCCCCGGGGGGGTATCGGGAAGAGCTACAATGAGCAGTTCTTC.

V usage is TRBV5-4 and J usage is TRBJ1-1, with 7 bases aligning to TRBD1. The CDR3 loop spans 17 amino acids. J lost 0 bases, V lost 0 bases, and 8 bases had no gene match. Germline lookup yields CDR1 SGHNT and CDR2 YYREEE (reference sequence). The CDR3 loop reads CASSLGGLRGLNTEAFF. CDR3 nucleotides: TGTGCCAGCAGCTTGGGTGGACTTAGGGGGCTGAACACTGAAGCTTTCTTT.

This clone is a singleton in its sample. This chain uses TRBV7-2 with TRBJ2-7; 9 nucleotides agree with TRBD2. The CDR3 has 15 residues. In germline, CDR1 is SGHTA, CDR2 FQGNSA. Trimming at V came to 5 bases and at J to 2 bases, leaving 7 bases not matched to a gene. The CDR3 loop reads CASSLTSGVPYEQYF. For the CDR3, the DNA is TGTGCCAGCAGCCTGACTAGCGGCGTACCCTACGAGCAGTACTTC.

CDR3 loop: CASSQGAEGKLFF. CDR3 nucleotide sequence: TGTGCCAGCAGCCAAGGGGCGGAAGGAAAACTGTTTTTT. The chain is built from TRBV7-9 and TRBJ1-4; maybe TRBD1 (5 bases). V gave up 5 bases and J gave up 10 bases, with 14 bases separating them. Germline CDR1 SEHNR, CDR2 FQNEAQ (reference sequence). The length of the CDR3 is 13 residues.

The V call is TRBV7-9, the J call TRBJ2-7; 9 positions match TRBD1. Germline V gives CDR1 SEHNR, CDR2 FQNEAQ (reference sequence). This CDR3 is built from 15 residues. Germline trimming cut 5 bases from V and 1 base from J; bases unmatched to any gene: 6. The CDR3 region has the DNA TGTGCCAGCAGCCCGAACAGGGGGCAATCCTACGAGCAGTACTTC. It codes for CASSPNRGQSYEQYF.

DNA of the CDR3: TGTGCCAGCAGCCAAGATCAGGTGGATGCGGGAGTGTATAATTCACCCCTCCACTTT. Translation gives CASSQDQVDAGVYNSPLHF. The chain is built from TRBV4-2 and TRBJ1-6, with D unclear. Trimming removed 0 bases from V and 4 bases from J, with 19 bases in between. Germline V lookup: CDR1 LGHNA, CDR2 YNFKEQ. The CDR3 contains 19 residues.

V and J are TRBV10-2 and TRBJ2-1; 10 nucleotides line up with TRBD2. Germline V gene lookup returns CDR1 WSHSY and CDR2 SAAADI. CDR3 length: 14 residues. V gave up 8 bases and J gave up 6 bases; unmatched junction bases: 7. The CDR3 region has the DNA TGCGCCAGCGGTCTTAGCGGGAGGAGCAATGAGCAGTTCTTC. Amino acid sequence: CASGLSGRSNEQFF.

Only one count was recorded for this clone. DNA of the CDR3: TGTGCCAGCAGCTTCGACAGGGTTAGAACTCGCGAGCAGTACTTC. Amino acid sequence: CASSFDRVRTREQYF. The V gene is TRBV11-2, the J gene TRBJ2-7, with 7 bases that match TRBD1. The CDR3 extends over 15 amino acids. V was pared by 3 bases and J by 6 bases, with 11 bases of the junction left unmatched. Germline V gene sequence: CDR1 SGHAT, CDR2 FQNNGV.

This clone came up once. This chain joins TRBV6-6 and TRBJ2-7; 8 bases are shared with TRBD1. The ends lost 10 bases at V and 4 bases at J; junction bases unmatched: 6. The length of the CDR3 is 12 residues. Germline V CDR1 and CDR2: MNHNY, SVGAGI (reference sequence). The CDR3 here is CATQGARYEQYF. The CDR3, as DNA: TGTGCCACCCAGGGGGCGCGGTACGAGCAGTACTTC.

The V gene is TRBV30, the J gene TRBJ2-2; D is ambiguous. Between the trimmed V and J ends, which lost 2 bases and 4 bases, there was a span of 5 bases. The CDR3 consists of 12 residues. Germline CDR1 and CDR2: GTSNPN and SVGIG (reference sequence). The CDR3 spells CAWSSSTGELFF. In DNA form, the CDR3 reads TGTGCCTGGAGTAGCAGCACCGGGGAGCTGTTTTTT.

This clone was detected only once. V usage is TRBV5-6 and J usage is TRBJ2-7, with TRBD2 matching 13 bases. Germline V gene lookup returns CDR1 SGHDT and CDR2 YYEEEE. Trimming at V came to 0 bases and at J to 3 bases, leaving 3 bases not matched to a gene. CDR3 length equals 16 residues. The CDR3 reads CASSLATSGRFYEQYF. Here the CDR3 DNA reads TGTGCCAGCAGCTTGGCGACTAGCGGGAGGTTCTACGAGCAGTACTTC.

This clone was detected a few times. The gene calls are TRBV5-6 and TRBJ2-6; no reliable D call. Germline-derived CDR1 and CDR2 are SGHDT and YYEEEE. The V end lost 0 bases, the J end lost 3 bases, and 10 bases lay between the germline ends. The CDR3 runs to 16 residues. The CDR3 sequence is CASSLGARNGANVLTF. The CDR3 nucleotides read TGTGCCAGCAGCTTGGGGGCTCGGAATGGGGCCAACGTCCTGACTTTC.

The rearrangement links TRBV7-9 to TRBJ2-1; D ambiguous. The CDR3 has 10 amino acids. In germline, CDR1 is SEHNR, CDR2 FQNEAQ (reference sequence). The V and J ends lost 7 bases and 4 bases respectively, with 2 bases between them. DNA of the CDR3: TGTGCCAGCACGTACAATGAGCAGTTCTTC. This encodes CASTYNEQFF. The full variable domain, completed using reference TRBV7-9 and TRBJ2-1, is DTGVSQNPRHKITKRGQNVTFRCDPISEHNRLYWYRQTLGQGPEFLTYFQNEAQLEKSRLLSDRFSAERPKGSFSTLEIQRTEQGDSAMYLCASTYNEQFFGPGTRLTVL.

The chain uses TRBV5-4 and TRBJ2-7; 7 bases match TRBD1. Germline V gene data show CDR1 as SGHNT and CDR2 as YYREEE (reference sequence). The V and J ends lost 1 base and 0 bases, in that order; junction bases with no gene match: 4. CDR3 size: 15 residues. For the CDR3, the DNA is TGTGCCAGCAGCTTGCCCGGGGACAGCTCCTACGAGCAGTACTTC. Translated: CASSLPGDSSYEQYF.

This chain connects TRBV28 to TRBJ2-7; 8 nucleotides align to TRBD1. This CDR3 has 18 amino acids. Trimming took 6 bases from V and 3 from J; bases not matched to a gene: 19. CDR1 MDHEN and CDR2 SYDVKM come from the germline V gene. The CDR3 coding sequence is TGTGCCAGCAGACGCCGGGACAGGCCCACCCACCCAATCTACGAGCAGTACTTC. Translating gives CASRRRDRPTHPIYEQYF.

The rearrangement links TRBV30 to TRBJ2-5; a possible D gene is TRBD1 (5 bases). The length of the CDR3 is 12 residues. Trimming took 1 base from V and 6 from J, leaving 9 bases between them. CDR1 and CDR2 (germline): GTSNPN, SVGIG (reference sequence). The CDR3 here is CAWSGTSQTQYF. The CDR3 DNA follows: TGTGCCTGGAGTGGGACATCGCAGACCCAGTACTTC.